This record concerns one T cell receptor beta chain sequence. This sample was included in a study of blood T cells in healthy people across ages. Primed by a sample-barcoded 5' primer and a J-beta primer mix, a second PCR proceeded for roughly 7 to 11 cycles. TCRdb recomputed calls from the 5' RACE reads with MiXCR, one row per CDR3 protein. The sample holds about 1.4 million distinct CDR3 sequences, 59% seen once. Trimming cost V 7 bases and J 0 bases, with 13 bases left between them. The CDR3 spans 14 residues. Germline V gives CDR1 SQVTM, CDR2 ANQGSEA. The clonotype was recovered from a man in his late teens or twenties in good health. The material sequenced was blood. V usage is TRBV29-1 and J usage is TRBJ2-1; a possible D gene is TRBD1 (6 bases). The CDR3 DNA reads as TGCAGCGCAAATGGACAGAGCTCCTACAATGAGCAGTTCTTC. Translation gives CSANGQSSYNEQFF.